This T cell receptor beta chain appears in the sequencing data of a study of T cells in women clearing cervical HPV infection. Overall study context: For cases, blood was sampled a median 149 days after lesion detection, interquartile range 90 to 200 days.

Cervical HPV DNA detected by MY09/MY11 PCR, typed by dot-blot. TCRdb's table, derived via immunoSEQ multiplex PCR, lists solely in-frame clones and lacks some. This listing includes about 40,000 clones. The TCR originated in a woman aged 18-69 years with a cervical HPV16 infection that either progressed to CIN3+ or cleared (not recorded which). Source material: blood buffy coat.

The sequenced part of the CDR3 DNA is TGTGCCTGGAGTGATAGGGGGGGGGTTGAATACAATGAG. This sequence encodes CAWSDRGGVEYNE. The full CDR3 protein is CAWSDRGGVEYNEQFF. This chain links TRBV30 with TRBJ2-1; weak D call: TRBD2 (7 bases). From the germline J gene comes the end of the CDR3, since the read stops 3 residues before it. There are 16 residues in the CDR3. In germline, CDR1 is GTSNPN, CDR2 SVGIG (reference sequence). The ends were cut back, 1 base at V and 4 bases at J, with 17 bases in the middle.